This note documents a single T cell receptor (beta chain) sequence. This record comes from a study of cytomegalovirus exposure and HLA in healthy donors. Study background: From roughly 180 million T cells, an earlier analysis saw 120 million or so unique TCR beta sequences.

Researchers ran the PCR with 60 Vbeta and 13 Jbeta primers. Assay used: immunoSEQ multiplex PCR; TCRdb lists only in-frame clones, some missing. The data hold about 160,000 clones, with roughly three quarters observed a single time. Per the germline V gene, CDR1 is SNHLY and CDR2 is FYNNEI. The V and J ends lost 10 bases and 3 bases, in that order; junction bases with no gene match: 6. This CDR3 is built from 14 residues. Source material: PBMCs. The chain is built from TRBV2 and TRBJ2-1; the match to TRBD2 covers 10 bases. This TCR derives from a human donor in good health. The CDR3 DNA sequence: TGTGCCATTAGACGGACTAGCGGCTACAATGAGCAGTTCTTC. Translating gives CAIRRTSGYNEQFF. Variable domain in full (rest from reference TRBV2 and TRBJ2-1): EPEVTQTPSHQVTQMGQEVILRCVPISNHLYFYWYRQILGQKVEFLVSFYNNEISEKSEIFDDQFSVERPDGSNFTLKIRSTKLEDSAMYFCAIRRTSGYNEQFFGPGTRLTVL.